The 13 T cell receptor beta chains presented below share a single source sample, sequenced in a study of CD8 T cells in Susac syndrome. An amount of RNA that ranged from roughly 0.45 to 1 ug was reverse transcribed with random hexamers. MiXCR, run by TCRdb on the immunoSEQ multiplex PCR reads, gives a single entry per CDR3 protein. The sample has some 100,000 distinct CDR3 sequences, nearly 95% seen once; the top ten hold around 0.14%. Material: CD4+ T cells from PBMCs. The receptor set was obtained from a human donor in good health.

J is TRBJ1-4 and V is TRBV20-1; D is unresolved. The CDR3 loop spans 14 amino acids. The germline V and J ends were trimmed by 0 bases and 4 bases, with 9 bases remaining between them. Germline CDR1 DFQATT, CDR2 SNEGSKA (reference sequence). The CDR3, as DNA: TGCAGTGCTAGAGATCTACAGTTTAATGAAAAACTGTTTTTT. Residues: CSARDLQFNEKLFF.

This sequence joins TRBV7-3 and TRBJ1-2, with 7 bases identical to TRBD1. In germline, CDR1 is SGHTA, CDR2 FQGTGA. CDR3 length equals 13 residues. V lost 4 bases, J lost 6 bases, and 5 bases stayed unmatched. DNA for the CDR3: TGTGCCAGCAGCTCGACAGGGAGGGATGGCTACACCTTC. It encodes CASSSTGRDGYTF.

J is TRBJ2-5 and V is TRBV5-1, with D maybe TRBD2 (6 bases). V was clipped by 4 bases and J by 0 bases, with 16 bases between them. Per the germline V gene, CDR1 is SGHRS and CDR2 is YFSETQ. The CDR3 has 16 residues. The CDR3 spells CASSRRGAGYQETQYF. For the CDR3, the DNA is TGCGCCAGCAGCCGCCGCGGGGCGGGGTACCAAGAGACCCAGTACTTC.

The rearrangement links TRBV29-1 to TRBJ2-7; 7 nucleotides match TRBD1. Trimming at V came to 5 bases and at J to 0 bases, leaving 7 bases not matched to a gene. Germline V gene sequence: CDR1 SQVTM, CDR2 ANQGSEA. The CDR3 totals 14 residues. The CDR3 DNA sequence: TGCAGCGTTATTGTGGGACAGAGCTCCTACGAGCAGTACTTC. Translating it yields CSVIVGQSSYEQYF.

This clonotype was recorded only once. This chain connects TRBV4-3 to TRBJ2-7; D gene ambiguous. The CDR3 is 15 amino acids. The V end lost 1 base, the J end lost 0 bases, and 10 bases lay between the germline ends. Germline values: CDR1 LGHNA, CDR2 YSLEER. The CDR3 here is CASSQVAASSYEQYF. The CDR3 nucleotides are TGCGCCAGCAGCCAAGTGGCAGCCAGCTCCTACGAGCAGTACTTC.

The V call is TRBV4-2, the J call TRBJ1-1; D uncertain. V was pared by 0 bases and J by 1 base, with 6 bases between. CDR1 LGHNA and CDR2 YNFKEQ come from the germline V gene. The CDR3 covers 14 residues. The CDR3 region is CASSQDPRNTEAFF. The DNA for the CDR3 is TGTGCCAGCAGCCAAGATCCCAGGAACACTGAAGCTTTCTTT.

The chain uses TRBV3-1 and TRBJ2-5; 8 bases line up with TRBD2. CDR3 length: 15 amino acids. V shed 4 bases and J 1 base; nucleotides not matched to a gene: 5. CDR1 LGHDT and CDR2 YNNKEL come from the germline V gene (reference sequence). Here the CDR3 reads CASSPLRGGQETQYF. DNA of the CDR3: TGTGCCAGCAGCCCACTTCGGGGGGGCCAAGAGACCCAGTACTTC.

The genes are TRBV20-1 and TRBJ2-1; 8 bases agree with TRBD2. CDR1 and CDR2 from the germline V gene are DFQATT and SNEGSKA (reference sequence). This CDR3 region has 16 residues. Losses at the gene ends were 5 bases for V and 4 bases for J; bases not matched to a gene: 13. The CDR3 spells CSASTNGGAAYNEQFF. CDR3 bases: TGCAGTGCTTCTACTAACGGGGGGGCTGCGTACAATGAGCAGTTCTTC.

In this sample, this clonotype turned up once. The chain is built from TRBV11-2 and TRBJ2-1; D is possibly TRBD2 (5 bases). Trimming pared 5 bases from V and 2 bases from J, leaving 22 bases between. CDR3 length: 18 residues. In germline, CDR1 is SGHAT, CDR2 FQNNGV. CDR3 protein: CASSPKIGLTFPYNEQFF. As DNA, the CDR3 is TGTGCCAGCAGCCCTAAGATCGGACTGACCTTTCCCTACAATGAGCAGTTCTTC.

The CDR3 sequence is CASSWYRGKAEAFF. The CDR3, as DNA: TGTGCCAGCAGCTGGTACAGGGGGAAGGCTGAAGCTTTCTTT. This chain connects TRBV6-2 or TRBV6-3 to TRBJ1-1; 8 positions match TRBD1. CDR1 is MNHEY and CDR2 is SVGEGT in the germline V gene. The CDR3 sequence is 14 residues long. The V segment lost 6 bases and the J segment 6 bases; nucleotides outside the gene matches: 9.

The chain is built from TRBV12-3 or TRBV12-4 and TRBJ2-3; 8 nucleotides align to TRBD1. The CDR3 runs 17 residues. The V and J ends lost 3 bases and 3 bases, in that order; junction bases with no gene match: 11. The CDR3 reads CASSFPRGQKVTDTQYF. CDR3 DNA sequence: TGTGCCAGCAGTTTTCCCAGGGGGCAGAAGGTGACAGATACGCAGTATTTT.

The chain joins TRBV7-2 to TRBJ1-2, with D unresolved. Trimming pared 2 bases from V and 7 bases from J, leaving 5 bases between. CDR1 is SGHTA, CDR2 FQGNSA, per germline. The CDR3 length is 11 residues. This CDR3 reads CASSLSIGYTF. The CDR3 DNA reads as TGTGCCAGCAGCTTATCCATTGGCTACACCTTC.

The chain carries TRBV12-3 or TRBV12-4 and TRBJ2-6, with unresolved D. V was trimmed by 10 bases and J by 3 bases, leaving 10 bases between them. The CDR3 runs to 13 residues. CDR3 sequence reads: CATGPDGANVLTF. The DNA of the CDR3 is TGTGCCACCGGGCCGGATGGGGCCAACGTCCTGACTTTC.